These 23 T cell receptor beta chains were all obtained from the same sample, sequenced in a study of naive and memory T cell subsets. Ligated cDNA underwent four rounds of PCR with nested alpha and beta constant region primers and SP2. TCRdb re-derived calls from the 5' RACE reads in MiXCR, one entry per CDR3 protein. The sample records tens of thousands of distinct CDR3 sequences, roughly 6.7% being singletons. The library had UMIs added by 3' ligation of an oligonucleotide to TCR cDNA. The receptors derive from a male donor in good health.

The table lists this clonotype with a few counts. The chain links TRBV19 to TRBJ1-1; no firm D call. Trimming took 3 bases from V and 3 from J, leaving 8 bases between them. Germline-derived CDR1 and CDR2 are LNHDA and SQIVND (reference sequence). The CDR3 spans 13 residues. The CDR3 sequence is CASSMKGYTEAFF. CDR3 DNA sequence: TGTGCCAGTAGTATGAAGGGATACACTGAAGCTTTCTTT.

The gene calls are TRBV5-6 and TRBJ1-4; no definite D call. The V and J ends lost 4 bases and 7 bases respectively, with 14 bases between them. The CDR3 runs 14 residues. Germline V gene sequence: CDR1 SGHDT, CDR2 YYEEEE. For the CDR3, the DNA is TGTGCCAGCAGCCTTGTAAACTCGGGTGAAAAACTGTTTTTT. Its protein is CASSLVNSGEKLFF. The full variable domain, in which reference TRBV5-6 and TRBJ1-4 provide the parts outside the CDR3, is DAGVTQSPTHLIKTRGQQVTLRCSPKSGHDTVSWYQQALGQGPQFIFQYYEEEERQRGNFPDRFSGHQFPNYSSELNVNALLLGDSALYLCASSLVNSGEKLFFGSGTQLSVL.

This clonotype was picked up many times. The chain links TRBV5-4 to TRBJ2-7; 11 nucleotides line up with TRBD1. Per germline, CDR1 SGHNT and CDR2 YYREEE (reference sequence). The CDR3 has 15 residues. Trimming removed 0 bases from V and 3 bases from J; junction bases left unmatched: 2. The CDR3 DNA sequence: TGTGCCAGCAGCTTGGGGACAGGGGGCAACTACGAGCAGTACTTC. This codes for CASSLGTGGNYEQYF.

This clonotype was recorded at least ten times. The rearrangement uses TRBV12-3 or TRBV12-4 and TRBJ1-1; D uncertain. V shed 7 bases and J shed 3 bases, with 12 bases lying between them. This CDR3 is built from 13 residues. The chain's CDR3 is CASTLYWDTEAFF. CDR3 bases: TGTGCCAGCACCCTCTACTGGGACACTGAAGCTTTCTTT.

As to this clonotype: It may be a read error: a sequence one base away is much more abundant. This chain connects TRBV29-1 to TRBJ2-5, with 9 bases fitting TRBD1. Germline CDR1 SQVTM, CDR2 ANQGSEA. This CDR3 comprises 15 residues. CDR3 nucleotides: TGCAGCGTCGGTGGGACAGGGAGAGCCCAAGAGGCCCAGTACTTC. Translation gives CSVGGTGRAQEAQYF.

This clonotype turned up a few times. CDR3 in DNA: TGTGCCAGCAGCTTAGATGCGAACACTGAAGCTTTCTTT. This encodes CASSLDANTEAFF. The chain couples TRBV7-9 to TRBJ1-1; D is ambiguous. This CDR3 contains 13 residues. V was cut by 1 base and J by 1 base, with 4 bases left in between. In germline, CDR1 is SEHNR, CDR2 FQNEAQ (reference sequence).

The CDR3 sequence is CASSQPSTGLASNEQFF. The CDR3, as DNA: TGTGCCAGCAGTCAACCTTCAACGGGACTAGCGTCGAATGAGCAGTTCTTC. V and J are TRBV3-1 and TRBJ2-1; the match to TRBD2 covers 10 bases. The CDR3 spans 17 residues. CDR1 is LGHDT, CDR2 YNNKEL, per germline (reference sequence). Trimming cost V 6 bases and J 7 bases; bases outside gene matches: 15.

Ten or more counts support this clonotype. The chain uses TRBV7-9 and TRBJ1-1; possible D gene TRBD1, 5 bases. This CDR3 region has 13 residues. V was pared by 5 bases and J by 1 base, with 8 bases between. In germline, CDR1 is SEHNR, CDR2 FQNEAQ (reference sequence). For the CDR3, the DNA is TGTGCCAGCAGCCCGGGGGGGAACACTGAAGCTTTCTTT. Its protein is CASSPGGNTEAFF.

The CDR3 reads CSVETASTQYF. The CDR3 DNA sequence: TGCAGCGTTGAGACTGCGTCTACGCAGTATTTT. This rearrangement joins TRBV29-1 to TRBJ2-3; D ambiguous. CDR1 and CDR2 (germline): SQVTM, ANQGSEA. Trimming took off 3 bases at V and 8 bases at J, with 9 bases between the two ends. There are 11 residues in the CDR3.

The genes are TRBV12-3 or TRBV12-4 and TRBJ1-1; perhaps TRBD1 as D (6 bases). Trimming removed 6 bases from V and 10 bases from J, with 21 bases in between. The CDR3 covers 14 residues. In DNA form, the CDR3 reads TGTGCCAGCAGATTGGGGACACCAACTTTCGGAGCTTTCTTT. This codes for CASRLGTPTFGAFF.

In this sample, this clonotype is medium-sized. The rearrangement links TRBV6-1 to TRBJ1-1; D perhaps matches TRBD1 (5 bases). There are 15 residues in the CDR3. The germline V and J ends were trimmed by 4 bases and 0 bases, with 12 bases remaining between them. Germline lookup yields CDR1 MNHNS and CDR2 SASEGT. The DNA of the CDR3 is TGTGCCAGCAGTGGGAGACAGCCTCTGAACACTGAAGCTTTCTTT. Its protein is CASSGRQPLNTEAFF.

This clonotype was detected many times. The chain couples TRBV2 to TRBJ2-3; TRBD2 matches 10 bases. The trim removed 6 bases at V and 4 bases at J, leaving 4 bases unmatched. The CDR3 runs to 14 residues. CDR1 and CDR2 (germline): SNHLY, FYNNEI. DNA of the CDR3: TGTGCCAGCAGAGGGACTAGCGTGGCAGATACGCAGTATTTT. Translation gives CASRGTSVADTQYF.

The sample holds a few counts of this clonotype. This chain uses TRBV2 with TRBJ2-1, with 11 bases that match TRBD2. V lost 8 bases, J lost 4 bases, and 4 bases stayed unmatched. The CDR3 length is 14 residues. Germline V gene data show CDR1 as SNHLY and CDR2 as FYNNEI. CDR3 bases: TGTGCCAGCGGCCGGACTAGCGGGTACAATGAGCAGTTCTTC. It translates to CASGRTSGYNEQFF.

This clonotype turned up a few times. J is TRBJ2-7 and V is TRBV12-3 or TRBV12-4; D remains ambiguous. The CDR3 has 13 residues. The ends were cut back, 3 bases at V and 7 bases at J, with 13 bases in the middle. The CDR3 loop reads CASSFLNRREQYF. CDR3 sequence (DNA): TGTGCCAGCAGTTTCCTCAACCGCCGGGAGCAGTACTTC.

This clonotype was detected ten times or more. This rearrangement joins TRBV14 to TRBJ2-3; D is possibly TRBD1 or TRBD2 (5 bases each). The CDR3 runs 14 residues. CDR1 is SGHDN and CDR2 is FVKESK in the germline V gene. V dropped 9 bases and J dropped 2 bases, with 15 bases sitting between them. In DNA form, the CDR3 reads TGTGCCAGTCGGGACCTCACAACCACAGATACGCAGTATTTT. It specifies CASRDLTTTDTQYF.

This clonotype was recorded at least ten times. The chain has TRBV18 and TRBJ2-1; the D gene is possibly TRBD2 (6 bases). The CDR3 runs to 13 residues. Germline CDR1 KGHSH, CDR2 LQKENI. The ends were cut back, 3 bases at V and 4 bases at J, with 7 bases in the middle. CDR3 protein: CASSPGGYNEQFF. CDR3 DNA: TGTGCCAGCTCACCGGGGGGTTACAATGAGCAGTTCTTC. Full variable domain (rest looked up from reference TRBV18 and TRBJ2-1): NAGVMQNPRHLVRRRGQEARLRCSPMKGHSHVYWYRQLPEEGLKFMVYLQKENIIDESGMPKERFSAEFPKEGPSILRIQQVVRGDSAAYFCASSPGGYNEQFFGPGTRLTVL.

The chain is built from TRBV14 and TRBJ2-7; 7 bases fit TRBD2. The CDR3 is made up of 13 amino acids. V was clipped by 4 bases and J by 5 bases; unmatched bases: 5. Germline V gives CDR1 SGHDN, CDR2 FVKESK. The chain's CDR3 is CASSRGGGNEQYF. The CDR3 bases are TGTGCCAGCAGCCGTGGGGGGGGAAACGAGCAGTACTTC.

This clonotype was seen only once. This chain joins TRBV6-5 and TRBJ2-7, with D possibly being TRBD2 (6 bases). The CDR3 is made up of 16 amino acids. The germline CDR1 and CDR2 sequences are MNHEY and SVGAGI. Trimming removed 2 bases from V and 2 bases from J, with 16 bases in between. CDR3 sequence (DNA): TGTGCCAGCAGTTACCGAGGGAGCGGGCAGCCCTACGAGCAGTACTTC. Translated: CASSYRGSGQPYEQYF.

As for this clonotype: This may come from a read error, since a much larger clone is one base off. The chain links TRBV12-3 or TRBV12-4 to TRBJ2-1; tentative D call: TRBD2 (6 bases). V shed 7 bases and J shed 13 bases, with 20 bases lying between them. CDR3 size: 13 residues. The CDR3 is CASNPGTPANQFF. CDR3 nucleotide sequence: TGTGCCAGCAATCCCGGGACTCCGGCAAATCAGTTCTTC.

This clonotype was detected a few times. The chain uses TRBV6-5 and TRBJ1-5, with 10 bases matching TRBD1. There are 14 residues in the CDR3. The V segment lost 5 bases and the J segment 5 bases; nucleotides outside the gene matches: 3. Germline V gives CDR1 MNHEY, CDR2 SVGAGI. Written as DNA, the CDR3 is TGTGCCAGCAGTCTGGGACAGGGGCATCAGCCCCAGCATTTT. Its protein is CASSLGQGHQPQHF.

The genes are TRBV11-3 and TRBJ1-1; no reliable D call. V lost 1 base and J 1 base, leaving 10 bases between the germline ends. The germline gives CDR1 SGHNT, CDR2 YENEEA. The CDR3 extends over 15 amino acids. The DNA of the CDR3 is TGTGCCAGCAGCTTAGGTGGGGTTCCGAACACTGAAGCTTTCTTT. Translated: CASSLGGVPNTEAFF.

The V and J genes are TRBV6-1 and TRBJ1-2; D not resolved. CDR3 length: 14 amino acids. The V end lost 0 bases, the J end lost 2 bases, and 7 bases lay between the germline ends. Germline CDR1 reads MNHNS; CDR2 reads SASEGT. The chain's CDR3 is CASSEAPGNYGYTF. CDR3 coding DNA: TGTGCCAGCAGTGAAGCACCGGGAAACTATGGCTACACCTTC.

The V and J genes are TRBV19 and TRBJ2-7, with no clear D. Germline V CDR1 and CDR2: LNHDA, SQIVND (reference sequence). Trimming shortened V by 2 bases and J by 0 bases, and 11 bases separated the two germline ends. The CDR3 contains 15 residues. Here the CDR3 reads CASSIWGSSSYEQYF. CDR3 DNA sequence: TGTGCCAGTAGTATATGGGGTTCCAGCTCCTACGAGCAGTACTTC.